The present TCR beta chain was sequenced within a study of T cells in Graves' hyperthyroidism and ophthalmopathy. Amplification targeted TCR beta CDR3 regions from RNA transcripts. First-round RT-PCR of the TCR CDR3 relied on the HTBI primer set. One entry per CDR3 protein results from TCRdb running MiXCR on the multiplex PCR reads. This sample has hundreds of thousands of distinct CDR3 sequences; about 35% occur once, and the top ten carry 31%. The definition of stable Graves' hyperthyroidism was no ophthalmopathy progression within 18 months. Each diagnosis drew on symptoms, thyroxine, TRAb, thyroid ultrasound and orbital computed tomography findings. Germline V gives CDR1 MNHEY, CDR2 SVGAGI. The CDR3 extends over 13 amino acids. The V end was cut by 4 bases, the J end by 4 bases, with 8 bases between.

The chain carries TRBV6-5 and TRBJ1-3, with no clear D. Sequencing used blood. This clonotype was sampled from a woman in her 40s with Graves' hyperthyroidism. The CDR3 nucleotides read TGTGCCAGCAGTTCTCTCGGCGGAAACACCATATATTTT. It is translated as CASSSLGGNTIYF.